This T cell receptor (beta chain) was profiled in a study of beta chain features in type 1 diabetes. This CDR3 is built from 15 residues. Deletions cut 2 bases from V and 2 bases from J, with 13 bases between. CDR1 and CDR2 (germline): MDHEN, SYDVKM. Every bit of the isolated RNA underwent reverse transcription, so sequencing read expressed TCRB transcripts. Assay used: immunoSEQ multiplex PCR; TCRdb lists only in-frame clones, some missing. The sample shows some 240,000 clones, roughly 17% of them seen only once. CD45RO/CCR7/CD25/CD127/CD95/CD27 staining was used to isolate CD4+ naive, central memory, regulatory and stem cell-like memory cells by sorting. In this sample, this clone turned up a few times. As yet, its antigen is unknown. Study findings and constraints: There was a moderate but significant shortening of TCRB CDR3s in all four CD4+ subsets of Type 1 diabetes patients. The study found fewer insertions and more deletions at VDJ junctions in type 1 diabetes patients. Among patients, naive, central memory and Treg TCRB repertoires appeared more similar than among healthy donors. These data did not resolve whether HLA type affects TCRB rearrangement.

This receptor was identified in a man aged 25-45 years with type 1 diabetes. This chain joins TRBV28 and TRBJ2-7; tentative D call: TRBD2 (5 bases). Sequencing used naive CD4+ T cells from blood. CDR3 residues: CASSLMASSAYEQYF. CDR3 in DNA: TGTGCCAGCAGTTTAATGGCTAGCAGTGCCTACGAGCAGTACTTC.